This TCR beta chain appears in the sequencing data of a study of OX40 agonist ivuxolimab in advanced cancers. TCRdb keeps only in-frame clones here, not all; method: immunoSEQ multiplex PCR. The data contain under 95,000 clones, about 90% of them singletons. Study observations and caveats: In a subset of nonresponders, normalized T-cell clonal expansion was also low.

The CDR3 is made up of 13 amino acids. V lost 6 bases, J lost 3 bases, and 11 bases lay in between. CDR1 and CDR2 from the germline V gene are MNHEY and SVGAGI. Of note for this clone: No antigen is known for it.

The chain combines TRBV6-5 with TRBJ1-2; D uncertain. The sequencing here drew on CD4+ or CD8+ T cells sorted from blood, taken in a trial of the OX40 agonist ivuxolimab. This TCR was recovered from an adult with an advanced solid tumor such as melanoma, head and neck, liver or kidney cancer. CDR3 region: CASRQGLYYGYTF. The CDR3 DNA is TGTGCCAGCAGACAAGGGCTTTACTATGGCTACACCTTC.